Listed here are 22 T cell receptor beta chains from one sample, sequenced in a study of Graves' ophthalmopathy and Graves' hyperthyroidism. From RNA, the CDR3 regions of TCR beta chains were amplified and sequenced. HTBI primers were used in a first-round RT-PCR, which preceded a second-round multiplex PCR. From the multiplex PCR reads, TCRdb called clonotypes with MiXCR, one entry per CDR3 protein. The sample consists of about 620,000 distinct CDR3 sequences, 20% to 25% of them appearing once. The sequenced sample was peripheral blood. These TCRs come from a young woman with stable Graves' hyperthyroidism. Some clones in this sample may be carry-over from other donors' samples.

This clonotype has only a few counts. The chain has TRBV6-1 and TRBJ1-2; D is possibly TRBD1 (5 bases). Germline V gene data show CDR1 as MNHNS and CDR2 as SASEGT. The ends were cut back, 0 bases at V and 3 bases at J, with 11 bases in the middle. The CDR3 contains 15 residues. The CDR3 DNA reads TGTGCCAGCAGTGAAGCGTACAGGTCCTACTATGGCTACACCTTC. It encodes CASSEAYRSYYGYTF.

This clonotype was recorded only once. Given a much more abundant clone one base away, this may be a read error. The V gene is TRBV6-1, the J gene TRBJ2-7; 8 bases align to TRBD1. Germline V lookup: CDR1 MNHNS, CDR2 SASEGT. This CDR3 region has 15 residues. The CDR3 nucleotides are TGTGCCAGCAGTGGACAGGGGTCTTACCCCTACGAGGAGTACTTC. As protein: CASSGQGSYPYEEYF.

This chain uses TRBV28 with TRBJ1-1, with TRBD1 matching over 10 bases. The CDR3 length is 18 residues. The trim removed 5 bases at V and 1 base at J, leaving 13 bases unmatched. The germline V gene encodes CDR1 MDHEN and CDR2 SYDVKM. The CDR3 DNA reads TGTGCCAGCAGTCAAGCTTGGGGAAGGACAGGGGGGAACACTGAAGCTTTCTTT. Translating gives CASSQAWGRTGGNTEAFF.

The genes are TRBV6-1 and TRBJ2-7, with D possibly matching TRBD1 (5 bases). CDR1 MNHNS and CDR2 SASEGT come from the germline V gene. The CDR3 runs to 13 residues. V was cut by 3 bases and J by 7 bases, with 13 bases left in between. CDR3 in amino acids: CASSDDSQGEQYF. Written as DNA, the CDR3 is TGTGCCAGCAGTGATGACAGCCAAGGGGAGCAGTACTTC.

This clonotype was seen repeatedly, ten times or more. This rearrangement joins TRBV6-1 to TRBJ2-5; D unresolved. CDR1 and CDR2 from the germline V gene are MNHNS and SASEGT. The V and J ends lost 7 bases and 5 bases respectively, with 14 bases between them. The length of the CDR3 is 13 residues. This CDR3 is CASTHGEYETQYF. CDR3 coding DNA: TGTGCCAGCACGCATGGGGAATACGAGACCCAGTACTTC.

In this sample, this clonotype turned up many times. The rearrangement joins TRBV12-3 or TRBV12-4 to TRBJ2-7; TRBD2 matches 10 bases. Losses at the gene ends were 6 bases for V and 3 bases for J; bases not matched to a gene: 8. The CDR3 loop spans 15 amino acids. The CDR3 spells CASRESSGGFYEQYF. In DNA form, the CDR3 reads TGTGCCAGCAGAGAATCTAGCGGGGGTTTCTACGAGCAGTACTTC.

V is TRBV5-5 and J is TRBJ1-5; D unclear. This CDR3 is built from 13 residues. Trimming cost V 3 bases and J 3 bases, with 7 bases left between them. The germline V gene encodes CDR1 SGHKS and CDR2 YYEKEE (reference sequence). CDR3: CASSSDINQPQHF. CDR3 DNA: TGTGCCAGCAGCTCCGACATCAATCAGCCCCAGCATTTT.

This chain joins TRBV28 and TRBJ1-5; D is perhaps TRBD1 (6 bases). V lost 6 bases to trimming and J lost 2 bases, with 17 bases between them. The CDR3 contains 16 residues. CDR1 MDHEN and CDR2 SYDVKM come from the germline V gene. The CDR3 sequence: CASRGVDSGGNQPQHF. The CDR3, as DNA: TGTGCCAGCAGGGGGGTGGACAGTGGCGGCAATCAGCCCCAGCATTTT.

This clonotype was seen a handful of times. This chain uses TRBV6-2 or TRBV6-3 with TRBJ2-3; the D gene is possibly TRBD2 (5 bases). The germline gives CDR1 MNHEY, CDR2 SVGEGT. The germline V and J ends were trimmed by 5 bases and 1 base, with 7 bases remaining between them. The CDR3 sequence is 13 residues long. This chain's CDR3 is CASSRTRTDTQYF. Written as DNA, the CDR3 is TGTGCCAGCAGTCGGACTCGCACAGATACGCAGTATTTT.

This clonotype was counted ten times or more. J is TRBJ1-2 and V is TRBV20-1, with a weak D call TRBD1 (6 bases). The CDR3 loop spans 14 amino acids. V shed 0 bases and J shed 7 bases, with 15 bases lying between them. Germline V lookup: CDR1 DFQATT, CDR2 SNEGSKA (reference sequence). DNA of the CDR3: TGCAGTGCTAGAGAGCAGGGGCTACCGGGTGGCTACACCTTC. It translates to CSAREQGLPGGYTF.

This clonotype was observed a handful of times. This chain connects TRBV4-1 to TRBJ1-2, with D hard to call. CDR3 length: 13 amino acids. Between the trimmed V and J ends, which lost 0 bases and 5 bases, there was a span of 7 bases. The germline CDR1 and CDR2 sequences are MGHRA and YSYEKL. The DNA of the CDR3 is TGCGCCAGCAGCCAAGATGTCAGTTATGGCTACACCTTC. Its translation: CASSQDVSYGYTF.

This clonotype was counted once. Since a much larger clone is just one base distant, this may be a read error. The rearrangement uses TRBV27 and TRBJ1-1; D possibly corresponds to TRBD1 (5 bases). CDR1 is MNHEY, CDR2 SMNVEV, per germline (reference sequence). The CDR3 runs 15 residues. V lost 10 bases to trimming and J lost 3 bases, with 21 bases between them. The CDR3, as DNA: TGTGCCACCAGCAGCCCGTCGGAGGGACACACTGAAGCTTTCTTT. Its translation is CATSSPSEGHTEAFF.

This clonotype came up many times. V and J are TRBV12-3 or TRBV12-4 and TRBJ2-2; no firm D call. The CDR3 runs to 13 residues. Trimming took off 1 base at V and 6 bases at J, with 6 bases between the two ends. In nucleotides, the CDR3 is TGTGCCAGCAGTTTAGTAGGATCCGGGGAGCTGTTTTTT. Its protein is CASSLVGSGELFF.

This clonotype was detected many times. This rearrangement joins TRBV7-6 to TRBJ1-1, with a tentative D call TRBD1 (5 bases). V was cut by 6 bases and J by 1 base, with 9 bases left in between. The germline gives CDR1 SGHVS, CDR2 FNYEAQ. The CDR3 is made up of 13 amino acids. CDR3 sequence reads: CASRGEGNTEAFF. The CDR3, as DNA: TGTGCCAGCAGGGGGGAAGGGAACACTGAAGCTTTCTTT.

This clonotype was detected only a few times. The rearrangement links TRBV6-5 to TRBJ2-7; D gene ambiguous. In germline, CDR1 is MNHEY, CDR2 SVGAGI. This CDR3 comprises 14 residues. The ends were cut back, 2 bases at V and 3 bases at J, with 11 bases in the middle. The CDR3 sequence is CASSYQISSYEQYF. The CDR3 DNA reads as TGTGCCAGCAGTTACCAGATTAGTAGCTACGAGCAGTACTTC.

This clonotype showed up just a few times. CDR3 coding DNA: TGCGCCAGCAGCTTGGAGGGGGACAGGGCTGAAGCTTTCTTT. Translating gives CASSLEGDRAEAFF. The chain has TRBV5-1 and TRBJ1-1; TRBD1 matches 9 bases. The germline CDR1 and CDR2 sequences are SGHRS and YFSETQ. This CDR3 contains 14 residues. V lost 0 bases and J lost 6; bases outside the gene matches: 3.

The rearrangement joins TRBV6-1 to TRBJ2-2, with 10 bases identical to TRBD1. The CDR3 totals 15 residues. The germline V gene encodes CDR1 MNHNS and CDR2 SASEGT. Trimming removed 5 bases from V and 3 bases from J; junction bases left unmatched: 3. The CDR3 DNA is TGTGCCAGCAGTCGCGGACAGGGGGACACCGGGGAGCTGTTTTTT. Translated: CASSRGQGDTGELFF.

There are many counts of this clonotype. The chain recombines TRBV10-3 with TRBJ1-1; no clear D. Between the trimmed V and J ends, which lost 0 bases and 1 base, there was a span of 15 bases. Germline CDR1 ENHRY, CDR2 SYGVKD. The CDR3 is made up of 17 amino acids. CDR3 nucleotides: TGTGCCATCAGTGAGTCGTCAGGTTCCGGAAGGAACACTGAAGCTTTCTTT. It is translated as CAISESSGSGRNTEAFF.

This clonotype has ten or more counts. The V call is TRBV6-1, the J call TRBJ1-1, with 8 bases identical to TRBD1. Germline V gives CDR1 MNHNS, CDR2 SASEGT. The CDR3 totals 14 residues. The V gene end was trimmed by 6 bases and the J gene end by 5 bases; junction bases not matched to a gene: 8. The CDR3 region is CASRKQGEWTEAFF. The CDR3 DNA sequence: TGTGCCAGCAGGAAACAGGGGGAGTGGACTGAAGCTTTCTTT.

The chain has TRBV28 and TRBJ1-5, with D uncertain. This CDR3 has 16 residues. From germline, CDR1 is MDHEN and CDR2 SYDVKM. The V and J ends lost 3 bases and 3 bases respectively, with 15 bases between them. The CDR3 nucleotides read TGTGCCAGCAGTTTCTCCCCTGGGTGGAACAATCAGCCCCAGCATTTT. It encodes CASSFSPGWNNQPQHF.

This clonotype has a count of ten or more. The chain is built from TRBV20-1 and TRBJ1-5, with D maybe TRBD1 (5 bases). Trimming cost V 0 bases and J 6 bases, with 18 bases left between them. The CDR3 sequence is 16 residues long. CDR1 is DFQATT, CDR2 SNEGSKA, per germline (reference sequence). CDR3 nucleotide sequence: TGCAGTGCTAGAGAAATGGATTCGGGGGAAAGTCAGCCCCAGCATTTT. Translated: CSAREMDSGESQPQHF.

Remarks on this clonotype: This may arise from a read error, as a much more abundant clone is one base away. Since no conserved phenylalanine or tryptophan closes the CDR3, a read error is the likely cause. V gene TRBV20-1 combines with J gene TRBJ2-7; 8 bases are a match to TRBD1. The V segment lost 3 bases and the J segment 3 bases; nucleotides outside the gene matches: 4. Per germline, CDR1 DFQATT and CDR2 SNEGSKA (reference sequence). The CDR3 has 13 amino acids. DNA of the CDR3: TGCAGTGCTAGTGGACAGGGATACTACGAGCAGTACTTG. Protein: CSASGQGYYEQYL.